Listed here are 9 T cell receptor beta chains from one sample, sequenced in a study of shared clonotypes between healthy human individuals. Libraries were prepared by immunoSEQ multiplex PCR; TCRdb keeps only in-frame clonotypes and omits some of them. This sample has about 530,000 clones, with about 96% found just once. Material: naive CD4+ T cells sorted from blood. The subset denotes: CD45RA+ positively selected. Source of these receptors: a woman between 25 and 40 years old in good health.

The chain joins TRBV10-3 to TRBJ1-1; 8 nucleotides line up with TRBD1. Germline CDR1 is ENHRY and CDR2 is SYGVKD. The length of the CDR3 is 17 residues. V was clipped by 2 bases and J by 1 base; unmatched bases: 9. The CDR3 here is CAISEHQGAGGNTEAFF. The DNA of the CDR3 is TGTGCCATCAGTGAGCATCAGGGGGCGGGAGGGAACACTGAAGCTTTCTTT.

This clone came up a few times. The chain has TRBV28 and TRBJ2-7, with D possibly TRBD1 on 6 matching bases. The CDR3 totals 12 residues. V was pared by 6 bases and J by 4 bases, with 10 bases between. From germline, CDR1 is MDHEN and CDR2 SYDVKM. CDR3 bases: TGTGCCAGCAGCGGACAGCCGTACGAGCAGTACTTC. Translated: CASSGQPYEQYF.

In this sample, this clone turned up once. The rearrangement joins TRBV6-6 to TRBJ2-7; a possible D gene is TRBD1 (6 bases). The germline V gene has CDR1 MNHNY and CDR2 SVGAGI (reference sequence). CDR3 length: 14 residues. The germline V and J ends were trimmed by 6 bases and 0 bases, with 12 bases remaining between them. The CDR3 is CASRTGQHSYEQYF. CDR3 in DNA: TGTGCCAGCAGAACTGGACAGCACTCCTACGAGCAGTACTTC.

The V gene is TRBV6-1, the J gene TRBJ1-1; D is ambiguous. V was shortened by 6 bases and J by 0 bases, with 8 bases between the two germline ends. The CDR3 is made up of 13 amino acids. Germline V CDR1 and CDR2: MNHNS, SASEGT. The CDR3 is CASRVGMNTEAFF. Written as DNA, the CDR3 is TGTGCCAGCAGGGTGGGCATGAACACTGAAGCTTTCTTT.

This clone has a handful of counts. The chain recombines TRBV7-6 with TRBJ1-2, with no clear D. This CDR3 comprises 15 residues. V was trimmed by 5 bases and J by 2 bases, leaving 15 bases between them. Germline V gives CDR1 SGHVS, CDR2 FNYEAQ. The CDR3 coding sequence is TGTGCCAGCAGCCCAACAGCTGGCCGCAACTATGGCTACACCTTC. It specifies CASSPTAGRNYGYTF. Looking up the rest from reference TRBV7-6 and TRBJ1-2 gives the full variable domain: GAGVSQSPRYKVTKRGQDVALRCDPISGHVSLYWYRQALGQGPEFLTYFNYEAQQDKSGLPNDRFSAERPEGSISTLTIQRTEQRDSAMYRCASSPTAGRNYGYTFGSGTRLTVV.

The chain couples TRBV28 to TRBJ2-5; 12 bases align to TRBD1. CDR1 MDHEN and CDR2 SYDVKM come from the germline V gene. The CDR3 is 15 residues long. The junction had 3 bases not matched to a gene; V was cut back by 3 bases and J by 4 bases. In DNA form, the CDR3 reads TGTGCCAGCAGTTTGGGGACAGGGGGCGGAGAGACCCAGTACTTC. Its translation is CASSLGTGGGETQYF. The variable domain in full, completed from reference TRBV28 and TRBJ2-5, reads DVKVTQSSRYLVKRTGEKVFLECVQDMDHENMFWYRQDPGLGLRLIYFSYDVKMKEKGDIPEGYSVSREKKERFSLILESASTNQTSMYLCASSLGTGGGETQYFGPGTRLLVL.

The chain couples TRBV13 to TRBJ1-1, with D unresolved. This CDR3 has 13 amino acids. The germline CDR1 and CDR2 sequences are PRHDT and FYEKMQ (reference sequence). V was cut by 5 bases and J by 4 bases, with 11 bases left in between. Written as DNA, the CDR3 is TGTGCCAGCAGCACCCCTATCGGCACTGAAGCTTTCTTT. Translation: CASSTPIGTEAFF.

The J gene is TRBJ1-1, the V gene TRBV6-5; D is perhaps TRBD1 (5 bases). The CDR3 is made up of 14 amino acids. V dropped 5 bases and J dropped 3 bases, with 13 bases sitting between them. Germline CDR1 and CDR2: MNHEY and SVGAGI. The DNA for the CDR3 is TGTGCCAGCAGTCCCCAGGGACTGCACACTGAAGCTTTCTTT. Translating gives CASSPQGLHTEAFF.

V usage is TRBV5-8 and J usage is TRBJ2-7; TRBD1 matches 8 bases. V was pared by 1 base and J by 2 bases, with 2 bases of the junction left unmatched. Germline V CDR1 and CDR2: SGHTS, YDEGEE. The CDR3 sequence is 14 residues long. This chain's CDR3 is CASSLWDRPYEQYF. The DNA of the CDR3 is TGTGCCAGCAGCTTGTGGGACAGGCCCTACGAGCAGTACTTC.